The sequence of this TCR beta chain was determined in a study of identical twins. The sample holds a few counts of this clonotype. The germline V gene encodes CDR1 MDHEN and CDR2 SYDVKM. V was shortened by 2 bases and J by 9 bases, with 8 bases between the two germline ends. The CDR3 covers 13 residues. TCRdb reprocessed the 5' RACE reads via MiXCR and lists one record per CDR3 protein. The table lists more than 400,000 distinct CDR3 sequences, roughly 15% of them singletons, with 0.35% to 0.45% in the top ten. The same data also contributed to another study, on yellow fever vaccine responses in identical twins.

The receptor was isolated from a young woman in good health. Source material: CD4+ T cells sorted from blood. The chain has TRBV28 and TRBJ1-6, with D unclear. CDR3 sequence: CASSLDNSSPLHF. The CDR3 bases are TGTGCCAGCAGTTTAGACAATAGTTCACCCCTCCACTTT.